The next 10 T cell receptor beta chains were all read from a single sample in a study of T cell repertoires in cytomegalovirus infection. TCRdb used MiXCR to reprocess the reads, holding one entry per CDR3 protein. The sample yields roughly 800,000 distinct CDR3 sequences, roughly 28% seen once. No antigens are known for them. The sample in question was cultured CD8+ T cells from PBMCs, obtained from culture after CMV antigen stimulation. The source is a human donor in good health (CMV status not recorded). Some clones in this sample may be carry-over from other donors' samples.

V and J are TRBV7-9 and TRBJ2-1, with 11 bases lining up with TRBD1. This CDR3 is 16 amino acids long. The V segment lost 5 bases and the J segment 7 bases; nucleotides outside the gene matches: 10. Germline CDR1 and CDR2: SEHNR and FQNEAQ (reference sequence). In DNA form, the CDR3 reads TGTGCCAGCAGCCCACGGACAGGGGGCAAATCTAATGAGCAGTTCTTC. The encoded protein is CASSPRTGGKSNEQFF.

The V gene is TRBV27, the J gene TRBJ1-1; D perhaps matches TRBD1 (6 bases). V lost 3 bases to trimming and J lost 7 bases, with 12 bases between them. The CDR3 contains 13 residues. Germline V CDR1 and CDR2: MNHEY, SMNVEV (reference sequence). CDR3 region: CASSLGARLEAFF. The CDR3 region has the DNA TGTGCCAGCAGTTTGGGGGCGAGGCTTGAAGCTTTCTTT.

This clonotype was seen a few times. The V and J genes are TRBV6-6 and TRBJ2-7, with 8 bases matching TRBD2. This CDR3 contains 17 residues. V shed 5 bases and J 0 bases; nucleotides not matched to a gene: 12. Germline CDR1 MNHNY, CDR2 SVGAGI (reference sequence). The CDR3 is CASSPPREGPSSYEQYF. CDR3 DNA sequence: TGTGCCAGCAGTCCCCCCCGGGAGGGTCCCTCCTCCTACGAGCAGTACTTC.

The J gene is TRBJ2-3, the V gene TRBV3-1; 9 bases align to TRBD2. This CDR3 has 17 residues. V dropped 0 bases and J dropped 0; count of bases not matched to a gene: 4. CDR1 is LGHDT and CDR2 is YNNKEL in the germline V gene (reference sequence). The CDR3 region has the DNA TGTGCCAGCAGCCAAGACCTTAGCGGGGGTAGCACAGATACGCAGTATTTT. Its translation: CASSQDLSGGSTDTQYF.

CDR3 DNA sequence: TGCGCCAGCAGCTTCCTCGAGGGGGGCACCGGGGAGCTGTTTTTT. It translates to CASSFLEGGTGELFF. The V and J genes are TRBV5-1 and TRBJ2-2; D may correspond to TRBD1 or TRBD2 (6 bases each). Trimming shortened V by 2 bases and J by 4 bases, and 12 bases separated the two germline ends. The CDR3 sequence is 15 residues long. Germline values: CDR1 SGHRS, CDR2 YFSETQ.

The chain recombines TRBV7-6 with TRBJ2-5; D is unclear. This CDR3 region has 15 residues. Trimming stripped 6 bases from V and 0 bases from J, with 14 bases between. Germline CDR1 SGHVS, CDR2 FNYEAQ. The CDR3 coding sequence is TGTGCCAGCAGACAATTTAGGACGTACCAAGAGACCCAGTACTTC. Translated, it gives CASRQFRTYQETQYF.

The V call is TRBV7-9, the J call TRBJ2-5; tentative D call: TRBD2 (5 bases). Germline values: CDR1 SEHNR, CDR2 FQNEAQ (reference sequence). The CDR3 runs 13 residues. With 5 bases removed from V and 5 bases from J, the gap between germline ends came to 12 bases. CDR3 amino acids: CASSLTGWETQYF. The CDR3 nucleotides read TGTGCCAGCAGCCTCACGGGGTGGGAGACCCAGTACTTC.

CDR3 protein: CATSRGTSGSYEQYV. The CDR3 DNA reads TGTGCCACCAGCAGGGGGACTAGCGGCTCCTACGAGCAGTACGTC. The chain links TRBV15 to TRBJ2-7; 11 bases align to TRBD2. This CDR3 is 15 amino acids long. The J segment lost 0 bases and the V segment lost 3 bases, leaving 1 base of the junction unmatched. CDR1 and CDR2 from the germline V gene are LNHNV and YYDKDF (reference sequence).

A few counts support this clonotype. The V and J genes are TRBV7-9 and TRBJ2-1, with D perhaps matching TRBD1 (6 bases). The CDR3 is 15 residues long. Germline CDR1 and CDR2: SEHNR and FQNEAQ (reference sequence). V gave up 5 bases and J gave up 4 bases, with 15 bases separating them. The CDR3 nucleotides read TGTGCCAGCAGCCCCAGACAGGACGTTTACAATGAGCAGTTCTTC. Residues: CASSPRQDVYNEQFF.

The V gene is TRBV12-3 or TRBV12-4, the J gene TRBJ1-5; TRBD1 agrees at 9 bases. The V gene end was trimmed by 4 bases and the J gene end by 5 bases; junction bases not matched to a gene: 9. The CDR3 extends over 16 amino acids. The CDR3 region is CASSSEDRGRDQPQHF. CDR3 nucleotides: TGTGCCAGCAGTTCCGAGGACAGGGGAAGAGATCAGCCCCAGCATTTT.